These T cell receptor beta chains were read from a single sample in a study of beta chain features in type 1 diabetes. Method: immunoSEQ multiplex PCR; TCRdb's copy keeps in-frame clones and lacks some. Here the sample spans around 500,000 clones, about 10% being singletons. The sequencing sample was made of naive CD4+ T cells from blood. These receptors were collected from a woman aged 18 to 35 in good health. Each CDR3 is given with its conserved first and last residue. Each record gives: J gene, D gene, V gene, clone size, CDR3 DNA, CDR3 protein. A D gene is named only where the DNA matches it firmly. Not all rows give a size; the values are once, few, many and, for expanded clones, a class.

>TRBJ2-1|.|TRBV7-9|few
TGTGCCAGCCGGACCGGGGCTCAAACCTACAATGAGCAGTTCTTC
CASRTGAQTYNEQFF
>TRBJ2-1|TRBD2|TRBV18|few
TGTGCCAGCTCAGCGTTACCCGGGACTAGCGGGAGAGGACCCTACAATGAGCAGTTCTTC
CASSALPGTSGRGPYNEQFF
>TRBJ2-6|.|TRBV28|many
TGTGCCAGCCGCTCTGGGGCCAACGTCCTGACTTTC
CASRSGANVLTF
>TRBJ1-2|TRBD1|TRBV6-1|.
TGTGCCAGCAGAGCCATACAGGGGTCGAACACCTTC
CASRAIQGSNTF
>TRBJ1-5|TRBD1|TRBV10-3|many
TGTGCCATCGGACAGGGCAATCAGCCCCAGCATTTT
CAIGQGNQPQHF
>TRBJ1-1|.|TRBV30|few
TGTGCCTGGAGTGTGCGGCTGGGAGGTCCAATGAACACTGAAGCTTTCTTT
CAWSVRLGGPMNTEAFF
>TRBJ1-2|.|TRBV27|once
TGTGCCAGCAGCCTATCGGCTGGAGTACAGTTTGGCTACACCTTC
CASSLSAGVQFGYTF
>TRBJ2-1|.|TRBV2|few
TGTGCCAGCAGTCCCCAGCCGAGCTCCTACAATGAGCAGTTCTTC
CASSPQPSSYNEQFF
>TRBJ1-1|.|TRBV25-1|few
TGTGCCAGCAACCCTTCCGGGGGAATGTACACTGAAGCTTTCTTT
CASNPSGGMYTEAFF
>TRBJ1-2|TRBD1|TRBV7-9|few
TGTGCCAGCAGCTCCCAACAGGGGAGAGGCGGCTACACCTTC
CASSSQQGRGGYTF
>TRBJ2-1|.|TRBV7-8|few
TGTGCCAGCAGCCCTTTGGGGCAAGCCTACAATGAGCAGTTCTTC
CASSPLGQAYNEQFF
>TRBJ2-1|TRBD1|TRBV2|few
TGTGCCGCGACAGGGCGCAATGAGCAGTTCTTC
CAATGRNEQFF
>TRBJ2-1|.|TRBV20-1|.
TGCAGTGCGGCGGGGCTCAATGAGCAGTTCTTC
CSAAGLNEQFF
>TRBJ1-4|.|TRBV7-2|.
TGTGCCAGCAGCTTAGTTTTCGGCAGGGCCCTTAATGAAAAACTGTTTTTT
CASSLVFGRALNEKLFF
>TRBJ2-4|.|TRBV2|.
TGTGCCAGCAGAGAGGGTACAGCCAAAAACATTCAGTACTTC
CASREGTAKNIQYF
>TRBJ2-4|TRBD2|TRBV28|few
TGTGCCAGCAGTTCCCCGGGAGGGTCGGCCAAAAACATTCAGTACTTC
CASSSPGGSAKNIQYF
>TRBJ1-1|.|TRBV30|.
TGTGCCTGGAGTTCCAAACCGGGGCAAGCTTTCTTT
CAWSSKPGQAFF
>TRBJ2-7|TRBD1|TRBV4-2|few
TGTGCCAGCAGCCAAGGACAGGGACCCAGCTACGAGCAGTACTTC
CASSQGQGPSYEQYF
>TRBJ2-3|.|TRBV7-2|few
TGTGCCAGCAGCTTAGGTAGCACAGATACGCAGTATTTT
CASSLGSTDTQYF
>TRBJ2-5|.|TRBV28|few
TGTGCCAGCAGTTTGATGGACCCCCAAGAGACCCAGTACTTC
CASSLMDPQETQYF
>TRBJ2-3|TRBD2|TRBV15|few
TGTGCCACCAGCACTCCCGGATCGGGAGGGACGCAGTATTTT
CATSTPGSGGTQYF
>TRBJ2-1|.|TRBV4-3|.
TGCGCCAGCAGCCTCGCGAAGCGGAGAAACAATGAGCAGTTCTTC
CASSLAKRRNNEQFF
>TRBJ2-5|.|TRBV30|.
TGTGCCTGGAACCGACCTAGGGAGACCCAGTACTTC
CAWNRPRETQYF
>TRBJ2-3|.|TRBV27|few
TGTGCCAGCAGTTTAAAAGGGGTCGGGGATACGCAGTATTTT
CASSLKGVGDTQYF
>TRBJ2-7|TRBD2|TRBV5-1|few
TGCGCCAGCAGCTTGAGCGGGAGAGGGTCCTACGAGCAGTACTTC
CASSLSGRGSYEQYF
>TRBJ2-4|.|TRBV25-1|.
TGTGCCAGCAGTGACCCGGGTAGGAACATTCAGTACTTC
CASSDPGRNIQYF
>TRBJ2-3|.|TRBV9|.
TGTGCCAGCAGCGTAGTGGGAGATACGCAGTATTTT
CASSVVGDTQYF
>TRBJ2-1|.|TRBV7-2|.
TGTGCCAGCAGCTTATTTAGTGAGCAGTTCTTC
CASSLFSEQFF
>TRBJ2-1|.|TRBV28|.
TGTGCCAGCAGTTTGGGAATTCCTGCCGGTGAGCAGTTCTTC
CASSLGIPAGEQFF
>TRBJ2-3|.|TRBV11-2|few
TGTGCCAGCAGCTCTCGGTTCGCGGGCACAGATACGCAGTATTTT
CASSSRFAGTDTQYF
>TRBJ2-5|.|TRBV25-1|many
TGTGCCAGCAGTGCCTCCCGGGGAGAGACCCAGTACTTC
CASSASRGETQYF
>TRBJ2-5|.|TRBV2|.
TGTGCCAGCACTCGCGAGCGACGACTGGAGACCCAGTACTTC
CASTRERRLETQYF
>TRBJ2-1|TRBD1|TRBV19|few
TGTGCCAGTAGTGGGGACAGGGCAAGCTCCTACAATGAGCAGTTCTTC
CASSGDRASSYNEQFF
>TRBJ2-5|TRBD1|TRBV11-3|few
TGTGCCAGCAGCTACAGGGGCACCCAGTACTTC
CASSYRGTQYF
>TRBJ1-1|.|TRBV9|.
TGTGCCAGCAGCGTCGAGGACACTGAAGCTTTCTTT
CASSVEDTEAFF
>TRBJ2-1|.|TRBV4-1|few
TGCGCCAGCAGCCCGGGCTACAGGGCGGGAGACAATGAGCAGTTCTTC
CASSPGYRAGDNEQFF
>TRBJ2-5|TRBD2|TRBV15|.
TGTGCCACCAGCAGAGATCGGTGGACTAGCGGGGGCCCATCTGAAGAGACCCAGTACTTC
CATSRDRWTSGGPSEETQYF
>TRBJ1-1|TRBD1|TRBV7-9|few
TGTGCCAGCAGCTTAACAGGGGGTACTGAAGCTTTCTTT
CASSLTGGTEAFF
>TRBJ1-1|.|TRBV30|few
TGTGCCTGGAGTGTACAGGGAAACACTGAAGCTTTCTTT
CAWSVQGNTEAFF
>TRBJ2-1|TRBD1|TRBV18|few
TGTGCCAGCTCTTTAACAGGGGTATCCTACAATGAGCAGTTCTTC
CASSLTGVSYNEQFF
>TRBJ2-5|TRBD2|TRBV11-2|few
TGTGCCAGCAGCAAACTAGCGGGACAAGAGACCCAGTACTTC
CASSKLAGQETQYF
>TRBJ1-4|.|TRBV28|.
TGTGCCAGCAGTTCCGGACTCAGAGAAAAACTGTTTTTT
CASSSGLREKLFF
>TRBJ2-3|TRBD1|TRBV6-6|few
TGTGCCAGCAGTACGCCGGACAGGGGCACAGATACGCAGTATTTT
CASSTPDRGTDTQYF
>TRBJ2-1|.|TRBV5-1|.
TGCGCCAGCAGCTTGGATTCTAGGTACAATGAGCAGTTCTTC
CASSLDSRYNEQFF
>TRBJ1-4|.|TRBV18|.
TGTGCCAGCTCACCCTTTGACAGTTATGAAAAACTGTTTTTT
CASSPFDSYEKLFF
>TRBJ2-2|.|TRBV7-9|.
TGTGCCGGACCGGGACAGAACACCGGGGAGCTGTTTTTT
CAGPGQNTGELFF
>TRBJ2-3|.|TRBV12-5|.
TGTGCTAGTGGTTTGGGAACAAAGATCACAGATACGCAGTATTTT
CASGLGTKITDTQYF
>TRBJ1-2|.|TRBV9|few
TGTGCCAGCAGCGGGGGTACTAGGACAGCTACTAACTATGGCTACACCTTC
CASSGGTRTATNYGYTF
>TRBJ1-1|.|TRBV18|few
TGTGCCAGCTCACTGTCAGGACAGAACACTGAAGCTTTCTTT
CASSLSGQNTEAFF
>TRBJ2-3|TRBD1|TRBV5-1|.
TGCGCCAGCAGCATAGGACAGGGATGGACAGATACGCAGTATTTT
CASSIGQGWTDTQYF
>TRBJ1-6|.|TRBV9|.
TGTGCCAGCAGCAGCCAGACAGGCTATAATTCACCCCTCCACTTT
CASSSQTGYNSPLHF
>TRBJ2-1|TRBD2|TRBV7-2|.
TGTGCCAGCAGCTTGTCCGGACTAGCGGGACTCAACAATGAGCAGTTCTTC
CASSLSGLAGLNNEQFF
>TRBJ2-5|.|TRBV11-2|.
TGTGCCAGCAGCTTAGTGGCTGCCCCACACTTC
CASSLVAAPHF
>TRBJ2-1|.|TRBV27|few
TGTGCCAGCAGCAGAACCTACAATGAGCAGTTCTTC
CASSRTYNEQFF
>TRBJ1-6|.|TRBV4-3|.
TGCGCCAGCAGCAGAAACTCCTATAATTCACCCCTCCACTTT
CASSRNSYNSPLHF
>TRBJ2-3|.|TRBV7-2|few
TGTGCCAGCAGCTTAGTCCCGTTAGGGGCAGATACGCAGTATTTT
CASSLVPLGADTQYF
>TRBJ1-1|.|TRBV14|.
TGTGCCAGCAGCCAACATACAGTGAACACTGAAGCTTTCTTT
CASSQHTVNTEAFF
>TRBJ1-4|TRBD1|TRBV6-6|few
TGTGCCAGCAGTCGACAGGGGGTGGATGAAAAACTGTTTTTT
CASSRQGVDEKLFF
>TRBJ2-5|TRBD1|TRBV25-1|.
TGTGCCAGCAGTCGTGGACAGGGGGTAAAAGAGACCCAGTACTTC
CASSRGQGVKETQYF
>TRBJ1-3|.|TRBV7-3|.
TGTGCCAGCAGCTTAACTCGTAGCGGACAACTCTTTTTT
CASSLTRSGQLFF